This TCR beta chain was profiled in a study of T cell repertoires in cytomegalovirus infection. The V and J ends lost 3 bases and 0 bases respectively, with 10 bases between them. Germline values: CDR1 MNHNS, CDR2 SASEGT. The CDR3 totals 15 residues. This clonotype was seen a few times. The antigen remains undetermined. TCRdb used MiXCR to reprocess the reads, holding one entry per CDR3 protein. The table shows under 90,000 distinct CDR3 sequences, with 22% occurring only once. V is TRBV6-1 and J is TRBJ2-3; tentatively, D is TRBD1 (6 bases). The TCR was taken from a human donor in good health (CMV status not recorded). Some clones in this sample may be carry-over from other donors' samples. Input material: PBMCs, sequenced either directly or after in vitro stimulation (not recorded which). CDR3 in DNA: TGTGCCAGCAGTGAGGGGCAGGGGAGCACAGATACGCAGTATTTT. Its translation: CASSEGQGSTDTQYF.